Listed below are T cell receptor beta chains from one sample, sequenced in a study of identical twins. TCRdb called the 5' RACE reads again in MiXCR, with one record for every CDR3 protein. The top ten hold 0.98% of the sample, which has 450,000 or so distinct CDR3 sequences, around an eighth seen once. These same data were also listed under a study on yellow fever vaccine responses in identical twins.

Source material: CD4+ T cells sorted from blood. These receptors came from a woman under 30 in good health. CDR3s include the opening cysteine and the closing phenylalanine or tryptophan. D genes are given only for firm matches. Where a row states a size, it is once, few, many or the class of an expanded clone; other rows omit it.

TRBJ1-1 | NA | TRBV6-2/TRBV6-3 | NA | TGTGCCAGCAGTCACGGTTCGTTCAGCAATGCGGATGGTGGAGCTTTCTTT | CASSHGSFSNADGGAFF
TRBJ2-5 | NA | TRBV5-1 | TRBD2 | TGCGCCAGCAGCTGGACTAGCGGGGGGGCAACCCAAGAGACCCAGTACTTC | CASSWTSGGATQETQYF
TRBJ2-6 | NA | TRBV11-2 | NA | TGTGCCAGCAGCCCGACGATATTACAGGGCTCTGGGGCCAACGTCCTGACTTTC | CASSPTILQGSGANVLTF
TRBJ2-3 | NA | TRBV29-1 | TRBD2 | TGCAGCGCCCTTAGCGGGAGAACCACAGATACGCAGTATTTT | CSALSGRTTDTQYF
TRBJ2-1 | many | TRBV7-2 | NA | TGTGCCAGCAGCTTAGCCTCGACGCTCAGCTGGGATGAGCAGTTCTTC | CASSLASTLSWDEQFF
TRBJ2-3 | NA | TRBV3-1 | NA | TGTGCCAGCAGCCAAGATAGGTATACGCAGTATTTT | CASSQDRYTQYF
TRBJ2-6 | NA | TRBV6-2/TRBV6-3 | NA | TGTGCCAGCAGTTACATGATGCTTGGGGCCAACGTCCTGACTTTC | CASSYMMLGANVLTF
TRBJ2-3 | NA | TRBV12-3/TRBV12-4 | NA | TGTGCCAGCAGCCCCGAGGCGGTGCGGACAGATACGCAGTATTTT | CASSPEAVRTDTQYF
TRBJ1-2 | few | TRBV5-6 | NA | TGTGCCAGCAGCTTCACCGGGACCTATGGCTACACCTTC | CASSFTGTYGYTF
TRBJ1-1 | NA | TRBV7-9 | TRBD1 | TGTGCCAGCAGCTTAAAACAGGGGATGAACACTGAAGCTTTCTTT | CASSLKQGMNTEAFF
TRBJ2-7 | many | TRBV6-2/TRBV6-3 | NA | TGTGCCAGCAGTTACTCGATCTACGAGCAGTACTTC | CASSYSIYEQYF
TRBJ2-3 | few | TRBV24-1 | NA | TGTGCCACCAGTGATTTAAAGGGGACAGATACGCAGTATTTT | CATSDLKGTDTQYF
TRBJ2-2 | few | TRBV28 | TRBD2 | TGTGCCAGCAGTTTTCGAACGTTATCTACGGGAGGGTCCACCGGGGAGCTGTTTTTT | CASSFRTLSTGGSTGELFF
TRBJ1-4 | NA | TRBV11-3 | NA | TGTGCCAGCAGCATACCGCCGGGACGGTGGGAGGAAAAACTGTTTTTT | CASSIPPGRWEEKLFF
TRBJ2-7 | few | TRBV7-9 | NA | TGTGCCAGCAGCCCATCCCGGACGGCCTCCTACGAGCAGTACTTC | CASSPSRTASYEQYF
TRBJ1-3 | NA | TRBV6-5 | NA | TGTGCCAGCAGTGCGGGAGGAAACACCATATATTTT | CASSAGGNTIYF
TRBJ2-1 | NA | TRBV20-1 | TRBD2 | TGCAGTGCTCTTAGCGGGAGGGCCAACAATGAGCAGTTCTTC | CSALSGRANNEQFF
TRBJ2-3 | NA | TRBV14 | NA | TGTGCCAGCAGCCAAGCGCGTGCGGATACGCAGTATTTT | CASSQARADTQYF
TRBJ2-7 | NA | TRBV2 | NA | TGTGCCAGCAGAGAATTCTACGAGCAGTACTTC | CASREFYEQYF
TRBJ2-7 | NA | TRBV6-6 | NA | TGTGCCAGCAGGTTCAACGGTAACGAGCAGTACTTC | CASRFNGNEQYF
TRBJ2-3 | few | TRBV15 | TRBD2 | TGTGCCACCAGCAGTCCCGGGACTAGCGGGAGCGGGTCGCAGTATTTT | CATSSPGTSGSGSQYF
TRBJ2-3 | few | TRBV7-3 | TRBD2 | TGTGCCAGCAGCTTGGGACGGGGGGTAAATACGCAGTATTTT | CASSLGRGVNTQYF
TRBJ2-2 | few | TRBV3-1 | TRBD2 | TGTGCCAGCGGAGCTAGCGGGGTAGGGGAGCTGTTTTTT | CASGASGVGELFF
TRBJ2-1 | NA | TRBV5-1 | NA | TGCGCCAGCACCCCTGGGGGGGGCCTCTACAATGAGCAGTTCTTC | CASTPGGGLYNEQFF
TRBJ2-3 | NA | TRBV6-2/TRBV6-3 | NA | TGTGCCAGCAGTTACTCCCAGGGGTCCACAGATACGCAGTATTTT | CASSYSQGSTDTQYF
TRBJ1-2 | NA | TRBV20-1 | TRBD1 | TGCAGTGCTTACCAGATCGGACAGGGGGCAGAAGGTTATGGCTACACCTTC | CSAYQIGQGAEGYGYTF
TRBJ2-1 | NA | TRBV7-9 | NA | TGTGCCAGCAGCTTTGTCAAGACCTACAATGAGCAGTTCTTC | CASSFVKTYNEQFF
TRBJ2-3 | few | TRBV10-3 | TRBD2 | TGTGCCATCAGTCCAAGGACTAGCGGGGTCGCAGATACGCAGTATTTT | CAISPRTSGVADTQYF
TRBJ2-7 | NA | TRBV6-4 | NA | TGTGCCAGCAGTGACAGGGAGTATAACCTTGAGGAGCAGTACTTC | CASSDREYNLEEQYF
TRBJ1-1 | many | TRBV12-3/TRBV12-4 | NA | TGTGCCAGCAGTACCCACAGGGATGTGAACACTGAAGCTTTCTTT | CASSTHRDVNTEAFF
TRBJ2-7 | NA | TRBV7-9 | TRBD2 | TGTGCCAGCAGCTTAGATAGCGGACCGGGGGGGCAGTACTTC | CASSLDSGPGGQYF
TRBJ2-7 | NA | TRBV5-1 | TRBD2 | TGCGCCAGCAGGGCCGGGACTAGCGGGACCTCCTCCTACGAGCAGTACTTC | CASRAGTSGTSSYEQYF
TRBJ1-2 | few | TRBV5-1 | NA | TGCGCCAGCAGCTTGGGGTCGACAGATCGAGCTAACTATGGCTACACCTTC | CASSLGSTDRANYGYTF
TRBJ2-3 | NA | TRBV3-1 | TRBD2 | TGTGCCAGCAGCCAAAGGACTAGCGGGAGGGATCCCACAGATACGCAGTATTTT | CASSQRTSGRDPTDTQYF
TRBJ2-7 | few | TRBV7-6 | NA | TGTGCCAGCAGCCCCCTGGGCGGGAACGAGCAGTACTTC | CASSPLGGNEQYF
TRBJ2-7 | many | TRBV10-3 | NA | TGTGCCATCGAATACACCCGGGCCCGTGCAGCCCACGAGCAGTACTTC | CAIEYTRARAAHEQYF
TRBJ1-3 | NA | TRBV5-1 | NA | TGCGCCAGCAGCTTGGCCAGCAGCGACGGAAACACCATATATTTT | CASSLASSDGNTIYF
TRBJ2-7 | NA | TRBV28 | NA | TGTGCCAGCAGTTTGGGCAGGGAGCACGAGCAGTACTTC | CASSLGREHEQYF
TRBJ2-4 | NA | TRBV20-1 | NA | TGCAGTGCTACAGGGCTTAAAAACATTCAGTACTTC | CSATGLKNIQYF
TRBJ2-7 | once | TRBV20-1 | TRBD2 | TGCAGTGCTAGAGGGACTAGCGGAGATCCCTCCTACGAGCAGTACTTC | CSARGTSGDPSYEQYF
TRBJ2-3 | few | TRBV20-1 | NA | TGCAGTGCCAAGAAACATTCTAGCACAGATACGCAGTATTTT | CSAKKHSSTDTQYF
TRBJ2-7 | many | TRBV6-1 | NA | TGTGCCAGCAGGAAGGACAGTTTCTCCTACGAGCAGTACTTC | CASRKDSFSYEQYF
TRBJ1-5 | few | TRBV12-3/TRBV12-4 | NA | TGTGCCAGCAGTTTTGGTTTCAATCAGCCCCAGCATTTT | CASSFGFNQPQHF
TRBJ2-3 | few | TRBV24-1 | TRBD2 | TGTGCCACCAGTGACGTCGCGGGAGGCACAGATACGCAGTATTTT | CATSDVAGGTDTQYF
TRBJ1-2 | few | TRBV7-2 | TRBD1 | TGTGCCAGCAGCTTGGATGCCCGACAGGGGGTTTCGGGCTACACCTTC | CASSLDARQGVSGYTF
TRBJ2-7 | few | TRBV20-1 | TRBD1 | TGCAGTGCTAGTTTGCAGGGGGCTAACTACGAGCAGTACTTC | CSASLQGANYEQYF
TRBJ2-7 | NA | TRBV28 | TRBD2 | TGTGCCAGCACCCCCCGCGGGAGGAGGAACGAGCAGTACTTC | CASTPRGRRNEQYF
TRBJ2-2 | few | TRBV10-3 | NA | TGTGCCATCAGTGACAGGACGAACACCGGGGAGCTGTTTTTT | CAISDRTNTGELFF